This TCR beta chain was sequenced in a study of control samples from healthy donors and cancer patients. Data came from immunoSEQ multiplex PCR; TCRdb stores just in-frame clones and leaves some out. The sample lists some 97,000 clones; roughly 87% were seen once. Germline V gene lookup returns CDR1 MNHEY and CDR2 SVGAGI. CDR3 length: 14 residues. Trimming removed 7 bases from V and 2 bases from J, with 12 bases in between. The sequenced sample was blood. The rearrangement links TRBV6-5 to TRBJ1-5; tentatively, D is TRBD1 (5 bases). The sequence came from a woman aged 45-59 years in good health. The CDR3 reads CASTITTGNQPQHF. CDR3 nucleotides: TGTGCCAGCACCATTACGACAGGCAATCAGCCCCAGCATTTT.